Described below is a single T cell receptor beta chain sequence and its context. The sample belongs to a study of shared clonotypes between healthy human individuals. The germline gives CDR1 SGHTA, CDR2 FQGNSA. The CDR3 extends over 14 amino acids. Trimming left V 6 bases short and J 1 base short, with 10 bases between. In the source study's methods: Junction-only sequences produced by ImmunoSEQ had no quality scores, so filtering differed. TCRdb keeps only in-frame clones here, not all; method: immunoSEQ multiplex PCR. Clone size and the V and J calls come from that table; the DNA yielded D and trimming. This table has some 240,000 clones, 50% to 80% appearing once.

The chain carries TRBV7-2 and TRBJ1-3; TRBD1 is a possible D gene (6 bases). The receptor was derived from a man aged 25-45 years in good health. Sequencing input: memory CD4+ T cells sorted from blood. Subset denoted: CD45RA-negative fraction. This CDR3 is CASRTTGSGNTIYF. In DNA form, the CDR3 reads TGTGCCAGCAGGACTACAGGGTCTGGAAACACCATATATTTT.